The following is a TCR beta chain sequence with its context. The antigen remains unidentified. This specimen belongs to a study of cytomegalovirus exposure and HLA in healthy donors. General study points: Rare TCR sequences dominated, though some public TCRs recurred in many donors. Sequences of the TCR beta chain were said to predict the HLA-A and HLA-B alleles of most subjects accurately. When analyzed later, a missense DCLRE1C variant was found to be linked to TCR beta V- and J-gene trimming.

The PCR used 60 Vbeta and 13 Jbeta primers. Sequenced by immunoSEQ multiplex PCR; TCRdb stores in-frame clones only, minus some. Among about 120,000 clones listed, around 80% were seen once. The V and J ends lost 7 bases and 2 bases respectively, with 16 bases between them. Germline V gene data show CDR1 as PRHDT and CDR2 as FYEKMQ (reference sequence). CDR3 length: 15 amino acids. The chain couples TRBV13 to TRBJ2-3; D might be TRBD1 (5 bases). Sequenced input: PBMCs. This clonotype was sampled from a man younger than 35 in good health and CMV-seronegative. The CDR3 here is CASKGAWRTTDTQYF. For the CDR3, the DNA is TGTGCCAGCAAAGGGGCCTGGCGGACCACAGATACGCAGTATTTT. Looking up the rest from reference TRBV13 and TRBJ2-3 gives the full variable domain: AAGVIQSPRHLIKEKRETATLKCYPIPRHDTVYWYQQGPGQDPQFLISFYEKMQSDKGSIPDRFSAQQFSDYHSELNMSSLELGDSALYFCASKGAWRTTDTQYFGPGTRLTVL.